Given below is one T cell receptor beta chain in context. The antigen is unknown. This sample stems from a study of graft-versus-host responses after intestinal transplantation. Study background: Recipients were all induced with anti-thymocyte globulin, then given tacrolimus and steroids for 3 to 4 years.

Per germline, CDR1 MNHNS and CDR2 SASEGT. Trimming stripped 6 bases from V and 4 bases from J, with 19 bases between. This CDR3 comprises 15 residues. Only in-frame clones appear in the TCRdb table, and some are missing; sequencing was by immunoSEQ multiplex PCR. The sample records around 89,000 clones, around 93% being singletons. The sample in question was unstimulated CD8+ T cells sorted from spleen or lymph node cells, obtained before transplant. The gene calls are TRBV6-1 and TRBJ2-7, with D possibly being TRBD1 (5 bases). This TCR was recovered from a human donor who was the organ donor for an intestinal transplant. DNA for the CDR3: TGTGCCAGCAGAAAATGCCACAGGAAACCGTACGAGCAGTACTTC. Translating gives CASRKCHRKPYEQYF.